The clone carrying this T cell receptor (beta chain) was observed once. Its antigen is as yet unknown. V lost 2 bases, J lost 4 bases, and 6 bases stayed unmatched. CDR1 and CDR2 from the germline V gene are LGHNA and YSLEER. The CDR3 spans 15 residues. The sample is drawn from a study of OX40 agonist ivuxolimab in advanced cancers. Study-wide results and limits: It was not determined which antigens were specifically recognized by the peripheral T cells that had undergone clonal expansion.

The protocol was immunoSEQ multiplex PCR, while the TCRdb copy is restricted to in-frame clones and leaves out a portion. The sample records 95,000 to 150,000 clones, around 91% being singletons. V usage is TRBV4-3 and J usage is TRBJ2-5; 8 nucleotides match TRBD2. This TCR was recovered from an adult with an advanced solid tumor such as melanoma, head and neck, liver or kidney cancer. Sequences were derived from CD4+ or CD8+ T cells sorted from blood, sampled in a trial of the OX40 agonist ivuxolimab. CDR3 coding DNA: TGCGCCAGCAGCCAAACCTCGGGGGGGCTAGAGACCCAGTACTTC. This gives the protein CASSQTSGGLETQYF.